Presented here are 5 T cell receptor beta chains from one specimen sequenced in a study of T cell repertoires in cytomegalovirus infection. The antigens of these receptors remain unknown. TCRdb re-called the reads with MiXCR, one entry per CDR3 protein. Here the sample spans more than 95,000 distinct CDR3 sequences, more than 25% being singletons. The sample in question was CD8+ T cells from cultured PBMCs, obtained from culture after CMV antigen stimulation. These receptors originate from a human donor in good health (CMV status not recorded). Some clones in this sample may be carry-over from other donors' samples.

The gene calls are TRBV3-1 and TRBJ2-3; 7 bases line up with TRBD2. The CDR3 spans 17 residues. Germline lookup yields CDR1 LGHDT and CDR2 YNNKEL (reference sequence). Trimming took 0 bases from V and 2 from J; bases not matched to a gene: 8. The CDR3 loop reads CASSQEWIAGPTDTQYF. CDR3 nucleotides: TGTGCCAGCAGCCAAGAATGGATAGCGGGCCCCACAGATACGCAGTATTTT.

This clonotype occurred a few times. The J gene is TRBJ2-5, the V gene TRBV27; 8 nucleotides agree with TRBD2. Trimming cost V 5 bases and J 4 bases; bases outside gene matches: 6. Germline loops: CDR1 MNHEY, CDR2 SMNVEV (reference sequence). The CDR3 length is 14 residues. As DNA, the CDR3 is TGTGCCAGCAGTCTTAGCGGGGCGGGAGAGACCCAGTACTTC. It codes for CASSLSGAGETQYF.

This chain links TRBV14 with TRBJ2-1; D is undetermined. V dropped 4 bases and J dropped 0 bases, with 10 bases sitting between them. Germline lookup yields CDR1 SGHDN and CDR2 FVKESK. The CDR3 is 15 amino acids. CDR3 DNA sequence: TGTGCCAGCAGCCGCTGGGAAACCTCCTACAATGAGCAGTTCTTC. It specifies CASSRWETSYNEQFF.

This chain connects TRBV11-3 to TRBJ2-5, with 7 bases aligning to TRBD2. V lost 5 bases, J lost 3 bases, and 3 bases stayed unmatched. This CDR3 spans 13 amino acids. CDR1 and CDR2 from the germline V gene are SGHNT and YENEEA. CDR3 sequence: CASSPRGEETQYF. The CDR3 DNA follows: TGTGCCAGCAGCCCCCGGGGGGAAGAGACCCAGTACTTC.

The CDR3 is CASSQPGQGARYGELFF. The DNA for the CDR3 is TGCGCCAGCAGCCAACCGGGACAGGGGGCACGCTACGGGGAGCTGTTTTTT. V gene TRBV4-1 combines with J gene TRBJ2-2; 12 bases align to TRBD1. Per germline, CDR1 MGHRA and CDR2 YSYEKL. J gave up 7 bases and V 2 bases, and 8 bases lay outside the gene matches. The CDR3 spans 17 residues.